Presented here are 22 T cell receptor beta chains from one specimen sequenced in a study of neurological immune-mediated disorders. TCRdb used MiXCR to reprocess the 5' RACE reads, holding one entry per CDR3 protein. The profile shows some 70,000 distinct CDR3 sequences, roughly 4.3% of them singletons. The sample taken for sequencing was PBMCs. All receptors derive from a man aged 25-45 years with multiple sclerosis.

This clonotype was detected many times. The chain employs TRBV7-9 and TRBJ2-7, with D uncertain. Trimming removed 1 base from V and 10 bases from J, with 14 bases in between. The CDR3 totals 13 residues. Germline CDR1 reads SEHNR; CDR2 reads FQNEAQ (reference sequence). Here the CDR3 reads CASSLVPEPKQYF. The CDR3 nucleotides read TGTGCCAGCAGCTTAGTACCAGAACCGAAACAGTACTTC.

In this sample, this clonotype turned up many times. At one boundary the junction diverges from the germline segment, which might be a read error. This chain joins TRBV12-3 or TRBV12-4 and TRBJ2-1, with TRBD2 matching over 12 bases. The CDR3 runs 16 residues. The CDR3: CASSLAGGPSYNEQFF. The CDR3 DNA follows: TGTGCCAGCAGTCTAGCGGGGGGGCCCTCCTACAATGAGCAGTTCTTC.

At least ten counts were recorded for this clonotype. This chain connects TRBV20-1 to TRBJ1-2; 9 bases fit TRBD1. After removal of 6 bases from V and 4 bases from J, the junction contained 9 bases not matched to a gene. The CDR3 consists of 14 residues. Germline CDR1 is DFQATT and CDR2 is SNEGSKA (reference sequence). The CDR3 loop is CSAQQGAQGYGYTF. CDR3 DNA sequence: TGCAGTGCGCAACAGGGGGCGCAGGGCTATGGCTACACCTTC.

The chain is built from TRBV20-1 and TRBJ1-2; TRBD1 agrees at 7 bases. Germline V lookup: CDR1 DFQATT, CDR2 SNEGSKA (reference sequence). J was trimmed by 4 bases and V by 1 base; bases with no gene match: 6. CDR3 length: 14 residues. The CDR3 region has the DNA TGCAGTGCTAGAGGACAGGGCCTTGTCTATGGCTACACCTTC. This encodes CSARGQGLVYGYTF.

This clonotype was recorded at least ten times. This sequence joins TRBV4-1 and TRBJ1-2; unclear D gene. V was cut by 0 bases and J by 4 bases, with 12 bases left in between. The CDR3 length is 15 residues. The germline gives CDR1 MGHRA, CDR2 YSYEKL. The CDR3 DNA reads TGCGCCAGCAGCCAAGATCGGTACAGCCCCTATGGCTACACCTTC. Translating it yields CASSQDRYSPYGYTF.

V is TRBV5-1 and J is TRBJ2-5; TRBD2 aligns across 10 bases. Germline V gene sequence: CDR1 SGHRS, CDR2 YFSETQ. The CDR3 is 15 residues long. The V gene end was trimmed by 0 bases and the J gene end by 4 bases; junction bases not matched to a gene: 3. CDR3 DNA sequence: TGCGCCAGCAGCTTGGAGCGGGGGGGTGTAGAGACCCAGTACTTC. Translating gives CASSLERGGVETQYF.

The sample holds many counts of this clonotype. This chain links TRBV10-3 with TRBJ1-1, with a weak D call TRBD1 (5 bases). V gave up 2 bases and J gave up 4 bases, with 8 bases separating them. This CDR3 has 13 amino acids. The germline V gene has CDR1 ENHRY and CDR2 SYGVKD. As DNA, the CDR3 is TGTGCCATCAGTGAGGCGGGGGGCACTGAAGCTTTCTTT. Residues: CAISEAGGTEAFF.

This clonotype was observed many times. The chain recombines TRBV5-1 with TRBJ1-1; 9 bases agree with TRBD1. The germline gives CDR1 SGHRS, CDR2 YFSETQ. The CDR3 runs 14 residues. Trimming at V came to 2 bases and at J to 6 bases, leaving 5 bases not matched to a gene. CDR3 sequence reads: CASSLQGALAEAFF. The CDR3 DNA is TGCGCCAGCAGCTTACAGGGGGCTTTAGCTGAAGCTTTCTTT.

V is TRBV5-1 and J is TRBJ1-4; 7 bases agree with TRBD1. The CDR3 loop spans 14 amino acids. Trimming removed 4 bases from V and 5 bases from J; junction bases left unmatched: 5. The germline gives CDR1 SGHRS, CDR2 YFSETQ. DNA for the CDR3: TGCGCCAGCAGCCTAGACAGGGCAAATGAAAAACTGTTTTTT. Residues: CASSLDRANEKLFF.

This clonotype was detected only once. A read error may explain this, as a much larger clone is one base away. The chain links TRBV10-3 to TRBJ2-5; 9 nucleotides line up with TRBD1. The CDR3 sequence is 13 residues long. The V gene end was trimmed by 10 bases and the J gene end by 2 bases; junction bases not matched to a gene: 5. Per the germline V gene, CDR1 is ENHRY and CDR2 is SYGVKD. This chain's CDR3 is CATGQGTQETQYF. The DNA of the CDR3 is TGTGCCACCGGACAGGGGACACAAGAGACCCAGTACTTC.

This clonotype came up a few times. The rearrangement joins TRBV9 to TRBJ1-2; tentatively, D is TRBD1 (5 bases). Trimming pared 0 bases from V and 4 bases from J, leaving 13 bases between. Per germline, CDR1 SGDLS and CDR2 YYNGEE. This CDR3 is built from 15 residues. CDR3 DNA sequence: TGTGCCAGCAGCGTAGTCGGGGGAGGTGGCTATGGCTACACCTTC. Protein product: CASSVVGGGGYGYTF.

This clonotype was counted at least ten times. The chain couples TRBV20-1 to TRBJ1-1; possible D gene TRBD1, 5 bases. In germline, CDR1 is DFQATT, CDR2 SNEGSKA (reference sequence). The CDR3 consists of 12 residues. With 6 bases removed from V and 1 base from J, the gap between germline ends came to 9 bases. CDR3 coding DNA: TGCAGTGCCGGGACTCGGAACACTGAAGCTTTCTTT. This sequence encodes CSAGTRNTEAFF.

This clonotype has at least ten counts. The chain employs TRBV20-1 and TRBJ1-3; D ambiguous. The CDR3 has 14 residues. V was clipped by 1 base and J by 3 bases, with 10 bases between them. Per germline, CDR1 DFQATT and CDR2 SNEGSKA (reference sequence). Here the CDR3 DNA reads TGCAGTGCTAGAGGCGGGAGTTATGGAAACACCATATATTTT. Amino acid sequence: CSARGGSYGNTIYF.

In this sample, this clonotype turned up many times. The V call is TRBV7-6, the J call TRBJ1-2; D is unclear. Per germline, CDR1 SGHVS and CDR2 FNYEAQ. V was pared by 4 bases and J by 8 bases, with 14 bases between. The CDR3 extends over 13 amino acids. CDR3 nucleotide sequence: TGTGCCAGCAGCTCCTCCGACACCTCCGGCTACACCTTC. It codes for CASSSSDTSGYTF.

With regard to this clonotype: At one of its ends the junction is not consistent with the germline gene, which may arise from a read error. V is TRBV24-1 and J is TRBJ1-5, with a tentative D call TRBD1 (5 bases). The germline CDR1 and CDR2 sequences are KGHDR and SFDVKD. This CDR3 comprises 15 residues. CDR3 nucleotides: TGTGCCACCAGTGATTCCACAGAAAGTCCCGGGGCCCAGAATTTT. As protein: CATSDSTESPGAQNF.

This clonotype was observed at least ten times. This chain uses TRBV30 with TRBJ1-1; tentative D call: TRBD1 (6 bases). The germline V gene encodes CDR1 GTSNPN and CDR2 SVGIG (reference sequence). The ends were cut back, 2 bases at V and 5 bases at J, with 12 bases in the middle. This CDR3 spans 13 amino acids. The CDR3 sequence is CAWSTGSGTEAFF. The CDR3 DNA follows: TGTGCCTGGAGTACAGGGTCTGGTACTGAAGCTTTCTTT.

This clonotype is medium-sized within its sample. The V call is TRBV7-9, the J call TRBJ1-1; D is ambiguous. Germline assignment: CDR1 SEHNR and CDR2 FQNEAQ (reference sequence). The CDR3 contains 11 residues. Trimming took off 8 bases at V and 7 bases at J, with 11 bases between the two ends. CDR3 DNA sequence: TGTGCCAGCGGCTGGGCCAGTGAAGCTTTCTTT. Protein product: CASGWASEAFF.

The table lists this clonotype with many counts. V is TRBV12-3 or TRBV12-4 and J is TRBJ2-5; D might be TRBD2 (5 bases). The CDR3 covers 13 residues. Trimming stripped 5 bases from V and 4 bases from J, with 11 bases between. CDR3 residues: CASSTDGGETQYF. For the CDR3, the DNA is TGTGCCAGCAGTACTGATGGAGGAGAGACCCAGTACTTC.

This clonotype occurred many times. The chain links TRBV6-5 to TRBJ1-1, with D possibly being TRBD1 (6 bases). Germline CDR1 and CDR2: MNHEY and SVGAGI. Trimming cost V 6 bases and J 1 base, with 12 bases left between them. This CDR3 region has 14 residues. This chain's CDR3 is CASRFGQQNTEAFF. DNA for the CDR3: TGTGCCAGCAGGTTCGGACAGCAGAACACTGAAGCTTTCTTT.

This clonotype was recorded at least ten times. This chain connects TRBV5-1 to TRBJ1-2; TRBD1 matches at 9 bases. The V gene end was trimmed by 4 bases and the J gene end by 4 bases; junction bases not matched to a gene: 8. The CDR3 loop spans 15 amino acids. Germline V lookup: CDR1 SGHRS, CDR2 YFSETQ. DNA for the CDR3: TGCGCCAGCAGCCCACGGACAGGGGAGAGCTATGGCTACACCTTC. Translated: CASSPRTGESYGYTF.

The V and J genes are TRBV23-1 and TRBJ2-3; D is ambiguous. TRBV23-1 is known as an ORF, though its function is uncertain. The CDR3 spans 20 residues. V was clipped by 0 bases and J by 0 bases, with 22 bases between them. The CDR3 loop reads CASSQSGRSSLQSSTDTQYF. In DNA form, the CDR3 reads TGCGCCAGCAGTCAATCTGGCAGAAGCTCCCTTCAATCTAGCACAGATACGCAGTATTTT.

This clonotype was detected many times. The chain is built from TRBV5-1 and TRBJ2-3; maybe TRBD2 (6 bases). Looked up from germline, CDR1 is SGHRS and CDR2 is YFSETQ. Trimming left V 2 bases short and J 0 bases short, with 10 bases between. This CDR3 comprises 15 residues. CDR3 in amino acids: CASSLAGGSTDTQYF. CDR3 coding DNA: TGCGCCAGCAGCTTAGCCGGGGGTAGCACAGATACGCAGTATTTT.